This TCR beta chain was sequenced during a study of CD8 T cells in ankylosing spondylitis. Study-wide points: There was reportedly significant enrichment of clones that were disease-linked in matched ankylosing spondylitis synovial fluid.

A few counts support this clonotype. Its matching antigen is unknown. Generation of TCR beta libraries employed quantitative 5'-RACE incorporating molecular barcodes. TCRdb redid the calling of the 5' RACE reads with MiXCR, one entry per CDR3 protein. The sample comprises 200,000 or so distinct CDR3 sequences, 10% to 15% of which are singletons, and around 10% rests with the top ten. Trimming took off 3 bases at V and 4 bases at J, with 16 bases between the two ends. The CDR3 length is 16 residues. Germline V lookup: CDR1 KGHDR, CDR2 SFDVKD. The sequencing input was blood, either unsorted or a sorted T cell fraction (not recorded which). This sequence joins TRBV24-1 and TRBJ2-3, with a tentative D call TRBD1 (6 bases). This TCR was sampled from a female donor with ankylosing spondylitis or in good health (not recorded which). The CDR3 loop is CATSDPTTGLSDTQYF. The CDR3 region has the DNA TGTGCCACCAGTGATCCTACGACAGGTTTATCAGATACGCAGTATTTT.